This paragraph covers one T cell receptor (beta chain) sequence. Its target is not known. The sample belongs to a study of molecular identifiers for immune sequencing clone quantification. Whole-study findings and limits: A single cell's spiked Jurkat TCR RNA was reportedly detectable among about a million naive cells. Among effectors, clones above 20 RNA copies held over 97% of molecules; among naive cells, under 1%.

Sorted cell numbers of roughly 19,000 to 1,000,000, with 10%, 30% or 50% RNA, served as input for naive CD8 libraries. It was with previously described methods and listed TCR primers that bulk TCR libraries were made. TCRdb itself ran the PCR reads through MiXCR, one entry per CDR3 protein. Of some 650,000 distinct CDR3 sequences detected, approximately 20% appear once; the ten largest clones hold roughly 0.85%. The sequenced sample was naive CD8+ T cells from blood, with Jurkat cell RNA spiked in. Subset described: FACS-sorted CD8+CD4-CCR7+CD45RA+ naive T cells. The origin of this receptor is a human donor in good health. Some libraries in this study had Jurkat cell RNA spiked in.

CDR3 residues: CASSHFYRQGDEKLFF. The CDR3 DNA reads TGCGCCAGCAGCCACTTCTACCGGCAGGGAGATGAAAAACTGTTTTTT. The rearrangement uses TRBV4-1 and TRBJ1-4; D perhaps matches TRBD1 (5 bases). V was shortened by 3 bases and J by 6 bases, with 17 bases between the two germline ends. The CDR3 is made up of 16 amino acids. Germline V gene sequence: CDR1 MGHRA, CDR2 YSYEKL.